This T cell receptor beta chain was retrieved from a study of blood T cell repertoires in COVID-19 (dated by TCRdb to 2018 to 2021). As for the study more broadly: The collaborator samples originated in the United States, Italy and Spain and spanned the acute and convalescent phases of COVID-19. The repertoires were released in a freely available public database intended as a resource for research on the immune response to SARS-CoV-2. Subjects who had been exposed to COVID-19, were actively infected with it, or had recovered from it provided the deeply sampled blood TCRbeta repertoires that made up the dataset. The samples were drawn from the first 160 participants of the ongoing ImmuneRACE study and from under 1,500 subjects provided by 6 global collaborators. Where HLA class I and class II types were available, the types were taken from metadata supplied by the sample provider, not from assay-based typing. Nearly every sample came with metadata listing a de-identified subject ID, COVID-19 status, age in years and sex. The prospective study material was composed of cDNA or gDNA derived from T cells, B-cell-depleted T cells, or PBMCs.

The CDR3 goes from the cysteine to the phenylalanine over 12 residues. Solely the CDR3 DNA is kept, with 36 bases framed from the first base. Trimming takes 0 bases from V and 3 bases from J, and the germline ends sit 6 bases apart. CDR1 and CDR2 were assigned from the germline V gene (reference sequence) as GTSNPN and SVGIG. Concerning this clone itself: Its antigen has not been determined. No base qualities exist here, and no much larger clone lies one base off it.

TCRbeta CDR3 regions were amplified from genomic DNA by means of the immunoSEQ Assay, a bias-controlled multiplex PCR. In the source study's methods: Nucleated cell counts per sample were estimated from amplification of reference gene primers within the assay. Sequence reads were collapsed and filtered to measure the absolute abundance of every unique TCRbeta CDR3 rearrangement. For each sample, productive Simpson clonality was calculated as the square root of Simpson's diversity index across productive rearrangements. This immuneACCESS table, as held by TCRdb, lists in-frame sequences with V and J called but not all clones. Of the missing ones, under half trace to an unresolved V gene in checked studies; the others have no known cause. V and J calls plus clone size are reproduced from that table; the DNA served to infer D and trimming. A total of over 200,000 clones appear in this sample, less than 90% of them only once. The top ten clonotypes cover about a sixth of the sample.

Whole blood was collected in K2EDTA tubes by collaborating institutions according to the institutions' own protocols. For TCRbeta analysis, collaborator samples were shipped as frozen whole blood, as isolated PBMCs, or as DNA extracted from either sample type. General findings and caveats noted by the study authors: The quantity of clinical and demographic metadata differed by source and by participant and was supplied without curation.

The material sequenced was peripheral blood. Recombination connected TRBV30 to TRBJ2-7; there is no confident call for the D gene. The sequence was collected from a woman aged 80 or over with active or convalescent COVID-19. The CDR3 protein sequence reads: CAWSVFGYEQYF. The bases are TGTGCCTGGAGTGTGTTCGGCTACGAGCAGTACTTC.